Each of the 19 T cell receptor beta chains below was sequenced from the same sample in a study of T cells in localized non-small cell lung cancer. Using immunoSEQ multiplex PCR, the repertoire was profiled, and TCRdb retains in-frame clones only, with some absent. The sample lists some 1,700 clones, roughly 28% occurring once. The starting material was lung tumor tissue, obtained before any cancer treatment. The receptors shown here come from a woman aged 40 to 75 with stage I lung adenocarcinoma.

This clone was observed a handful of times. The CDR3 here is CASSLLTGGPGETQYF. The DNA for the CDR3 is TGTGCCAGCAGCTTGCTCACGGGGGGGCCGGGAGAGACCCAGTACTTC. This chain uses TRBV11-3 with TRBJ2-5; TRBD2 aligns across 8 bases. In germline, CDR1 is SGHNT, CDR2 YENEEA. The CDR3 covers 16 residues. After removal of 3 bases from V and 4 bases from J, the junction contained 10 bases not matched to a gene. Full variable domain (remainder filled in from reference TRBV11-3 and TRBJ2-5): EAGVVQSPRYKIIEKKQPVAFWCNPISGHNTLYWYLQNLGQGPELLIRYENEEAVDDSQLPKDRFSAERLKGVDSTLKIQPAELGDSAVYLCASSLLTGGPGETQYFGPGTRLLVL.

This clone was seen more than once but under ten times. V and J are TRBV8-2 and TRBJ2-2; TRBD1 was called by the table and not checked on the DNA. TRBV8-2 is recorded as a pseudogene. The CDR3 is 18 residues long. DNA of the CDR3: TGTGCCAGCAGTTTATCACCTTGGACAGGGATAGCGTCCGGGGAGCTGTTTTTT. Its translation is CASSLSPWTGIASGELFF.

In this sample, this clone turned up a few times. The chain recombines TRBV11-3 with TRBJ2-7; 9 bases are a match to TRBD1. The CDR3 contains 14 residues. The V and J ends lost 4 bases and 4 bases, in that order; junction bases with no gene match: 5. Germline V gene data show CDR1 as SGHNT and CDR2 as YENEEA. CDR3 nucleotide sequence: TGTGCCAGCAGCTCCGGGACAGGGTTTTACGAGCAGTACTTC. This sequence encodes CASSSGTGFYEQYF. The variable domain in full, with the rest retrieved from reference TRBV11-3 and TRBJ2-7, is EAGVVQSPRYKIIEKKQPVAFWCNPISGHNTLYWYLQNLGQGPELLIRYENEEAVDDSQLPKDRFSAERLKGVDSTLKIQPAELGDSAVYLCASSSGTGFYEQYFGPGTRLTVT.

The J gene is TRBJ2-1, the V gene TRBV19, with TRBD1 identical over 7 bases. This CDR3 is built from 15 residues. The V segment lost 1 base and the J segment 4 bases; nucleotides outside the gene matches: 4. Per the germline V gene, CDR1 is LNHDA and CDR2 is SQIVND (reference sequence). As DNA, the CDR3 is TGTGCCAGTAGTATAGGCCCAGGGGGATACAATGAGCAGTTCTTC. Its translation is CASSIGPGGYNEQFF.

V and J are TRBV19 and TRBJ1-6; 10 positions agree with TRBD1. J was trimmed by 9 bases and V by 5 bases; bases with no gene match: 10. CDR3 length equals 16 residues. In germline, CDR1 is LNHDA, CDR2 SQIVND (reference sequence). The CDR3 DNA reads as TGTGCCAGTAGTGTACGACAGGGGGCCGGAGCTTCACCCCTCCACTTT. It specifies CASSVRQGAGASPLHF.

This clone is labeled medium-sized (0.01 to 0.1%). The gene calls are TRBV11-3 and TRBJ1-4; D call uncertain. V was trimmed by 5 bases and J by 6 bases, leaving 13 bases between them. The CDR3 runs to 14 residues. Looked up from germline, CDR1 is SGHNT and CDR2 is YENEEA. CDR3 DNA: TGTGCCAGCAGCCTAACCGGGCGTTATGAAAAACTGTTTTTT. Its translation is CASSLTGRYEKLFF.

This sequence joins TRBV30 and TRBJ1-5; D ambiguous. From germline, CDR1 is GTSNPN and CDR2 SVGIG (reference sequence). The V end was cut by 2 bases, the J end by 3 bases, with 8 bases between. The CDR3 extends over 13 amino acids. CDR3 in DNA: TGTGCCTGGAGTAAAGCCTACAATCAGCCCCAGCATTTT. It yields the protein CAWSKAYNQPQHF.

The gene calls are TRBV14 and TRBJ1-2, with 8 bases that match TRBD1. Looked up from germline, CDR1 is SGHDN and CDR2 is FVKESK. The CDR3 is 13 amino acids. The trim removed 8 bases at V and 7 bases at J, leaving 9 bases unmatched. The CDR3 DNA is TGTGCCAGCTCCGGGACAGGTCCTTCTGGCTACACCTTC. As protein: CASSGTGPSGYTF.

This clone was counted only a few times. The chain carries TRBV11-3 and TRBJ1-2, with a possible D match to TRBD1 (6 bases). Per the germline V gene, CDR1 is SGHNT and CDR2 is YENEEA. The CDR3 covers 14 residues. V lost 5 bases to trimming and J lost 2 bases, with 12 bases between them. The CDR3 loop reads CASSPLTGNYGYTF. The CDR3 DNA follows: TGTGCCAGCAGCCCCCTAACAGGGAACTATGGCTACACCTTC.

This clone was seen only a few times. V gene TRBV11-3 combines with J gene TRBJ1-2; no firm D call. CDR1 is SGHNT, CDR2 YENEEA, per germline. The V end lost 0 bases, the J end lost 2 bases, and 10 bases lay between the germline ends. The CDR3 has 15 residues. CDR3 loop: CASSLDRVKNYGYTF. The DNA of the CDR3 is TGTGCCAGCAGCTTAGATCGGGTCAAGAACTATGGCTACACCTTC.

The V call is TRBV11-3, the J call TRBJ1-5; D unresolved. The CDR3 is made up of 14 amino acids. Looked up from germline, CDR1 is SGHNT and CDR2 is YENEEA. Trimming left V 5 bases short and J 6 bases short, with 14 bases between. In nucleotides, the CDR3 is TGTGCCAGCAGCCCCGTGGTGGCAGGTCAGCCCCAGCATTTT. Encoded protein: CASSPVVAGQPQHF. Together with reference TRBV11-3 and TRBJ1-5, the CDR3 gives the full variable domain: EAGVVQSPRYKIIEKKQPVAFWCNPISGHNTLYWYLQNLGQGPELLIRYENEEAVDDSQLPKDRFSAERLKGVDSTLKIQPAELGDSAVYLCASSPVVAGQPQHFGDGTRLSIL.

The chain uses TRBV12-5 and TRBJ2-3; 11 bases fit TRBD2. CDR3 length: 15 amino acids. The V gene end was trimmed by 4 bases and the J gene end by 6 bases; junction bases not matched to a gene: 6. Germline V gene lookup returns CDR1 LGHNT and CDR2 FRNRAP. As DNA, the CDR3 is TGTGCTAGTGGTTCCGCTTCTAGCGGGAGGGATACGCAGTATTTT. Translated: CASGSASSGRDTQYF.

The CDR3 region is CASSLVGTDNNEKLFF. CDR3 nucleotides: TGCGCCAGCAGCTTGGTCGGGACTGATAATAATGAAAAACTGTTTTTT. The chain couples TRBV5-1 to TRBJ1-4, with a possible D match to TRBD1 (5 bases). The length of the CDR3 is 16 residues. Germline values: CDR1 SGHRS, CDR2 YFSETQ. V was cut by 0 bases and J by 4 bases, with 13 bases left in between.

The chain carries TRBV15 and TRBJ2-1, with 9 bases matching TRBD1. Germline V gives CDR1 LNHNV, CDR2 YYDKDF (reference sequence). V dropped 2 bases and J dropped 8; count of bases not matched to a gene: 10. This CDR3 has 16 residues. CDR3 nucleotides: TGTGCCACCAGCAGACGGGCTGGGACAGGGTCGGATGAGCAGTTCTTC. Translation gives CATSRRAGTGSDEQFF.

This chain links TRBV30 with TRBJ2-3; D perhaps matches TRBD1 (6 bases). Germline-derived CDR1 and CDR2 are GTSNPN and SVGIG (reference sequence). The V gene lost 7 bases and the J gene lost 2 bases, with 13 bases spanning the gap. CDR3 length: 13 amino acids. CDR3 amino acids: CASTGKHTDTQYF. Written as DNA, the CDR3 is TGTGCCTCGACAGGAAAACACACAGATACGCAGTATTTT.

This clone turned up a few times. V gene TRBV6-8 combines with J gene TRBJ2-1, with D perhaps matching TRBD1 (6 bases). From germline, CDR1 is MNHGY and CDR2 SAAAGT. This CDR3 has 15 amino acids. Trimming stripped 4 bases from V and 9 bases from J, with 19 bases between. In nucleotides, the CDR3 is TGTGCCAGCAGTTCAGGGGAAGGGGAGTGGGGTGAGCAGTTCTTC. Translating it yields CASSSGEGEWGEQFF.

CDR3 sequence (DNA): TGTGCCAGCTCACCTGGACAGGGGTGGAATGAGCAGTTCTTC. This translates into CASSPGQGWNEQFF. The V gene is TRBV18, the J gene TRBJ2-1; the match to TRBD1 covers 9 bases. J lost 7 bases, V lost 3 bases, and 4 bases had no gene match. The CDR3 has 14 residues. Germline lookup yields CDR1 KGHSH and CDR2 LQKENI.

This chain connects TRBV12-5 to TRBJ2-7; a weak D match, TRBD1 (5 bases). Germline assignment: CDR1 LGHNT and CDR2 FRNRAP. The CDR3 is 15 amino acids. The ends were cut back, 1 base at V and 2 bases at J, with 12 bases in the middle. The CDR3 here is CASGLGQGVPYEQYF. CDR3 in DNA: TGTGCTAGTGGTTTGGGGCAGGGTGTCCCCTACGAGCAGTACTTC.

This clone was seen a handful of times. The V call is TRBV19, the J call TRBJ2-2, with D perhaps being TRBD1 or TRBD2 (5 bases each). V shed 8 bases and J shed 3 bases, with 25 bases lying between them. The CDR3 is 18 residues long. Germline CDR1 LNHDA, CDR2 SQIVND (reference sequence). CDR3 nucleotides: TGTGCCAGTCAACCCTGGGGGAATGGGGGTACGGACACCGGGGAGCTGTTTTTT. Its translation: CASQPWGNGGTDTGELFF. Complete variable domain (other parts from reference TRBV19 and TRBJ2-2): DGGITQSPKYLFRKEGQNVTLSCEQNLNHDAMYWYRQDPGQGLRLIYYSQIVNDFQKGDIAEGYSVSREKKESFPLTVTSAQKNPTAFYLCASQPWGNGGTDTGELFFGEGSRLTVL.